This T cell receptor (beta chain) originates from a study of T-cell reconstitution after alpha-beta-depleted transplantation in children. This sample's TCRbeta library carried unique molecular identifier barcodes. Using its own MiXCR run on the PCR reads, TCRdb lists one record per CDR3 protein. Among almost 400,000 distinct CDR3 sequences listed, approximately 20% were seen once. This CDR3 comprises 16 residues. Germline V lookup: CDR1 DFQATT, CDR2 SNEGSKA (reference sequence). V gave up 0 bases and J gave up 1 base, with 15 bases separating them. The rearrangement links TRBV20-1 to TRBJ2-5; D not resolved. This specimen consisted of PBMCs from the stem cell graft donor, obtained from the stem cell graft. The sequence came from a human donor who donated a stem cell graft to a child with acute myeloid leukemia. CDR3 protein: CSARDGRNPTQETQYF. The CDR3 DNA reads TGCAGTGCTAGAGATGGGCGTAATCCAACCCAAGAGACCCAGTACTTC.